Listed here are 13 T cell receptor beta chains from one sample, sequenced in a study of human T cells and chemical hapten exposure. Time point in this sample: pre-sensitization, week 0. Treatment meaning: therapeutic diphenylcyclopropenone sensitization with weekly scalp DPC. TCRdb reprocessed the RACE reads via MiXCR and lists one record per CDR3 protein. The profile shows roughly 40,000 distinct CDR3 sequences, 9.5% to 15% of them singletons. Sequences were derived from whole blood, sampled in connection with sensitization to the hapten diphenylcyclopropenone (DPC). The receptors shown here come from a woman aged 25 to 45 with alopecia areata. Some clones in this sample may be carry-over from other donors' samples.

In its sample, this clonotype was seen many times. CDR3 protein: CASSLEAASYNEQFF. CDR3 nucleotide sequence: TGCGCCAGCAGCTTGGAGGCGGCCTCCTACAATGAGCAGTTCTTC. The rearrangement uses TRBV5-1 and TRBJ2-1, with no clear D. The ends were cut back, 0 bases at V and 0 bases at J, with 7 bases in the middle. Germline V gene sequence: CDR1 SGHRS, CDR2 YFSETQ. The CDR3 is 15 amino acids.

This clonotype came up many times. The V and J genes are TRBV19 and TRBJ1-2, with D possibly being TRBD1 (5 bases). Per the germline V gene, CDR1 is LNHDA and CDR2 is SQIVND (reference sequence). This CDR3 has 13 amino acids. Trimming cost V 7 bases and J 4 bases, with 13 bases left between them. CDR3 in DNA: TGTGCCAGTACGCCGACAGAGTTCTATGGCTACACCTTC. It is translated as CASTPTEFYGYTF.

This clonotype was picked up many times. V and J are TRBV30 and TRBJ2-1; 14 nucleotides agree with TRBD2. The junction had 2 bases not matched to a gene; V was cut back by 0 bases and J by 7 bases. Germline V gives CDR1 GTSNPN, CDR2 SVGIG (reference sequence). The CDR3 loop spans 15 amino acids. The CDR3 reads CAWSVGLAGGNEQFF. The CDR3 bases are TGTGCCTGGAGTGTAGGACTAGCGGGAGGAAATGAGCAGTTCTTC.

V usage is TRBV6-6 and J usage is TRBJ1-5, with 8 bases matching TRBD1. The CDR3 loop spans 15 amino acids. Per the germline V gene, CDR1 is MNHNY and CDR2 is SVGAGI (reference sequence). The ends lost 7 bases at V and 2 bases at J; junction bases unmatched: 7. CDR3 sequence (DNA): TGTGCCAGCACTGATAAGACAGGGGGCAATCAGCCCCAGCATTTT. Encoded protein: CASTDKTGGNQPQHF.

As for this clonotype: The CDR3 does not end in the conserved phenylalanine or tryptophan, so this is likely a read error. The chain joins TRBV29-1 to TRBJ2-3; perhaps TRBD2 as D (6 bases). Trimming pared 4 bases from V and 0 bases from J, leaving 11 bases between. The CDR3 contains 14 residues. CDR1 and CDR2 from the germline V gene are SQVTM and ANQGSEA. The CDR3 nucleotides are TGCAGCGTTGTCTTGGGGGGTAGCACAGATACGCAGTATTTA. Its translation: CSVVLGGSTDTQYL.

This clonotype was detected only a few times. The chain is built from TRBV2 and TRBJ1-1; TRBD1 might be the D (6 bases). V lost 8 bases and J 12 bases, leaving 16 bases between the germline ends. Germline assignment: CDR1 SNHLY and CDR2 FYNNEI. This CDR3 spans 11 amino acids. Written as DNA, the CDR3 is TGTGCCAGCGCTACAGGGCAGTCGTCTTTCTTT. Its protein product is CASATGQSSFF.

J is TRBJ2-5 and V is TRBV7-3; the D call may be TRBD1 or TRBD2 (6 bases each). In germline, CDR1 is SGHTA, CDR2 FQGTGA. V lost 0 bases and J 5 bases, leaving 13 bases between the germline ends. This CDR3 comprises 15 residues. The CDR3 sequence: CASSLTGAGKETQYF. CDR3 in DNA: TGTGCCAGCAGCTTAACGGGGGCGGGGAAGGAGACCCAGTACTTC.

At least ten counts were recorded for this clonotype. The rearrangement uses TRBV29-1 and TRBJ2-3; maybe TRBD2 (5 bases). V lost 7 bases and J lost 0, with 11 bases in between. The germline V gene encodes CDR1 SQVTM and CDR2 ANQGSEA. This CDR3 is built from 13 residues. The CDR3 here is CSGESASTDTQYF. The CDR3 DNA follows: TGCAGCGGGGAGTCAGCAAGCACAGATACGCAGTATTTT.

This clonotype was observed at least ten times. This chain connects TRBV30 to TRBJ2-7, with 10 nucleotides matching TRBD1. Germline lookup yields CDR1 GTSNPN and CDR2 SVGIG (reference sequence). Trimming at V came to 2 bases and at J to 4 bases, leaving 5 bases not matched to a gene. The CDR3 length is 14 residues. CDR3 sequence (DNA): TGTGCCTGGAGTCCCGGGACAGGGGCGTACGAGCAGTACTTC. Translating it yields CAWSPGTGAYEQYF.

In this sample, this clonotype turned up once. This chain links TRBV18 with TRBJ2-4; D perhaps matches TRBD2 (6 bases). The CDR3 is made up of 15 amino acids. CDR1 is KGHSH and CDR2 is LQKENI in the germline V gene. V shed 5 bases and J shed 1 base, with 12 bases lying between them. The DNA for the CDR3 is TGTGCCAGCTCAGCCGGGGCGGGGGCCAAAAACATTCAGTACTTC. Encoded protein: CASSAGAGAKNIQYF.

The rearrangement links TRBV28 to TRBJ2-5; D is undetermined. V lost 8 bases and J 5 bases, leaving 18 bases between the germline ends. Per the germline V gene, CDR1 is MDHEN and CDR2 is SYDVKM. The CDR3 is 14 amino acids. CDR3 loop: CASSLGQKGETQYF. The CDR3 nucleotides read TGTGCCAGCTCGTTGGGCCAGAAAGGGGAGACCCAGTACTTC.

This clonotype was observed many times. The chain combines TRBV20-1 with TRBJ1-1; D unresolved. The CDR3 has 19 residues. V was cut by 0 bases and J by 5 bases, with 28 bases left in between. Germline V gene lookup returns CDR1 DFQATT and CDR2 SNEGSKA (reference sequence). CDR3 coding DNA: TGCAGTGCTAGAGATCTGGCTACGGGGAGGCCGGCATCGAATACTGAAGCTTTCTTT. It specifies CSARDLATGRPASNTEAFF.

This clonotype was found many times. The chain employs TRBV3-1 and TRBJ1-2; no firm D call. This CDR3 contains 15 residues. Germline CDR1 and CDR2: LGHDT and YNNKEL (reference sequence). V was clipped by 4 bases and J by 4 bases, with 16 bases between them. Here the CDR3 reads CASSPTVDGFYGYTF. CDR3 coding DNA: TGTGCCAGCAGCCCAACCGTGGACGGCTTCTATGGCTACACCTTC.